In its sample, the clone carrying this T cell receptor (beta chain) was seen a few times. Its antigen is currently unknown. The V and J ends lost 2 bases and 6 bases respectively, with 11 bases between them. Germline CDR1 SGHNT, CDR2 YYREEE (reference sequence). This CDR3 is 14 amino acids long. The source of the sample is a study of beta chain features in type 1 diabetes. Per donor, one heparinised blood draw averaged about 100 mL. Every bit of the isolated RNA underwent reverse transcription, so sequencing read expressed TCRB transcripts. Assay used: immunoSEQ multiplex PCR; TCRdb lists only in-frame clones, some missing. The table has over 100,000 clones, 40% seen once. Study results and caveats: Junctions at VDJ sites from type 1 diabetes patients had fewer insertions and more deletions.

The TCR sequence derives from a woman in her late teens or twenties in good health. V is TRBV5-4 and J is TRBJ2-2; tentatively, D is TRBD2 (6 bases). Sequencing input: stem cell memory CD4+ T cells from blood. The CDR3 loop reads CASSFNRGAGELFF. Written as DNA, the CDR3 is TGTGCCAGCAGCTTTAATCGCGGGGCCGGGGAGCTGTTTTTT.